This T cell receptor beta chain was retrieved from a study of T cell changes during pregnancy in multiple sclerosis. The germline V gene has CDR1 SEHNR and CDR2 FQNEAQ (reference sequence). Trimming stripped 7 bases from V and 2 bases from J, with 11 bases between. The CDR3 has 13 residues. Profiling relied on immunoSEQ multiplex PCR, and the TCRdb table lists in-frame clones only, not all of them. The data contain about 110,000 clones, about 93% of them singletons. This clone was seen only once. This sequence was found in a female donor with multiple sclerosis, enrolled in a pregnancy study. This rearrangement joins TRBV7-9 to TRBJ1-1; D is uncertain. The input for sequencing was peripheral blood, taken in the third trimester of pregnancy. The DNA for the CDR3 is TGTGCCAGCATGGCACAGAGCAACACTGAAGCTTTCTTT. Translating gives CASMAQSNTEAFF.